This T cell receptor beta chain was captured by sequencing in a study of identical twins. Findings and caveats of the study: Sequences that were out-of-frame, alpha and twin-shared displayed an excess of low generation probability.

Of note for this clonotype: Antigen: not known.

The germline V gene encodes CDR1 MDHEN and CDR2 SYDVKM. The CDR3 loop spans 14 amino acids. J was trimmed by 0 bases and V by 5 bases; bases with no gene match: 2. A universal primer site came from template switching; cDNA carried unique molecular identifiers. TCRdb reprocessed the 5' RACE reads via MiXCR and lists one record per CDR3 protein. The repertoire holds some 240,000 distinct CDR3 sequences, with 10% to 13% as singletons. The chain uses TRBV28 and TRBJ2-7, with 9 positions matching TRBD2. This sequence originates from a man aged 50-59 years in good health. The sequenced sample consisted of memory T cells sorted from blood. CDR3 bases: TGTGCCAGCAGTAGACTAGCGGACTCCTACGAGCAGTACTTC. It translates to CASSRLADSYEQYF.